Shown below are 14 T cell receptor beta chains from a single sample sequenced in a study of monozygotic twins with inflammatory bowel disease. Following a re-call of the 5' RACE reads, TCRdb has one entry per CDR3 protein and lacks DNA. Here the sample table reports around 450,000 distinct CDR3 sequences. Sequencing was carried out using blood. These TCRs come from a human donor with ulcerative colitis or Crohn's disease, or a healthy co-twin of an affected twin (not recorded which).

The chain couples TRBV4-3 to TRBJ2-1; TCRdb gives TRBD2 as the D gene, but with no DNA this cannot be confirmed. The CDR3 has 15 residues. CDR1 LGHNA and CDR2 YSLEER come from the germline V gene. This chain's CDR3 is CASSQDSLAGGEQFF.

J is TRBJ1-1 and V is TRBV6-5; lacking DNA, the TRBD1 call made by TCRdb goes unchecked. The CDR3 has 15 amino acids. The germline V gene has CDR1 MNHEY and CDR2 SVGAGI. The CDR3 sequence is CASSYELGANTEAFF.

This sequence joins TRBV24-1 and TRBJ2-3; the D gene TCRdb calls, TRBD1, cannot be checked with no DNA. The germline CDR1 and CDR2 sequences are KGHDR and SFDVKD. This CDR3 has 13 residues. This CDR3 reads CATSVGGADTQYF.

This chain connects TRBV20-1 to TRBJ2-7; no DNA is available, so the TRBD1 call from TCRdb remains unchecked. Germline-derived CDR1 and CDR2 are DFQATT and SNEGSKA (reference sequence). The CDR3 is 13 residues long. The CDR3 loop reads CSARGDLGNEQYF.

This chain uses TRBV2 with TRBJ2-2; TCRdb's D call, TRBD2, is unchecked because there is no DNA. The germline CDR1 and CDR2 sequences are SNHLY and FYNNEI. CDR3 size: 18 residues. The CDR3 spells CASSAPGTSGGLGGELFF.

The chain employs TRBV3-1 and TRBJ2-7; TCRdb's assignment of TRBD2 cannot be checked, as there is no DNA. This CDR3 is built from 16 residues. CDR1 and CDR2 (germline): LGHDT, YNNKEL (reference sequence). CDR3: CASSPSRTRETYEQYF.

The genes are TRBV7-8 and TRBJ2-7; TCRdb's assignment of TRBD2 cannot be checked, as there is no DNA. Germline CDR1 reads SGHVS; CDR2 reads FQNEAQ. The CDR3 length is 14 residues. The CDR3 reads CASSDTSGAYEQYF.

The chain is built from TRBV6-1 and TRBJ1-1; TCRdb indicates TRBD1, and absent DNA this call remains unverified. CDR3 length: 16 residues. The V gene's germline CDR1 is MNHNS and CDR2 SASEGT. This CDR3 is CASRDYGGQGAAEAFF.

V and J are TRBV6-6 and TRBJ1-5. CDR1 and CDR2 from the germline V gene are MNHNY and SVGAGI (reference sequence). The CDR3 covers 14 residues. CDR3 region: CASSYIGGHQPQHF.

The V gene is TRBV19, the J gene TRBJ1-5; with no DNA, the TCRdb D assignment of TRBD1 cannot be verified. This CDR3 has 13 amino acids. Germline CDR1 is LNHDA and CDR2 is SQIVND (reference sequence). CDR3 sequence: CASSDARGQPQHF.

This chain joins TRBV5-1 and TRBJ1-1; the TCRdb call, TRBD1, lacks DNA for checking. The CDR3 loop spans 16 amino acids. The germline gives CDR1 SGHRS, CDR2 YFSETQ. The CDR3 is CASSVGQGARSTEAFF.

The J gene is TRBJ1-4, the V gene TRBV18; TCRdb proposes TRBD1, but this gene call is untestable without DNA. The CDR3 is 18 residues long. Germline CDR1 is KGHSH and CDR2 is LQKENI. Here the CDR3 reads CASSPPRGAAATNEKLFF. The whole variable domain, remainder taken from reference TRBV18 and TRBJ1-4, is NAGVMQNPRHLVRRRGQEARLRCSPMKGHSHVYWYRQLPEEGLKFMVYLQKENIIDESGMPKERFSAEFPKEGPSILRIQQVVRGDSAAYFCASSPPRGAAATNEKLFFGSGTQLSVL.

This chain joins TRBV19 and TRBJ2-1. CDR3 length: 16 amino acids. CDR1 and CDR2 from the germline V gene are LNHDA and SQIVND (reference sequence). The CDR3 sequence: CASTNRLAGAYNEQFF. Supplemented by reference TRBV19 and TRBJ2-1, the full variable domain reads DGGITQSPKYLFRKEGQNVTLSCEQNLNHDAMYWYRQDPGQGLRLIYYSQIVNDFQKGDIAEGYSVSREKKESFPLTVTSAQKNPTAFYLCASTNRLAGAYNEQFFGPGTRLTVL.

CDR3 amino acids: CASSQALLGAGEPFF. The rearrangement uses TRBV4-3 and TRBJ2-1; TCRdb returns TRBD2, unconfirmable since there is no DNA. Germline CDR1 LGHNA, CDR2 YSLEER. This CDR3 comprises 15 residues.